This TCR beta chain was documented in a study of metastatic and nonmetastatic thyroid tumors. Study results and limitations: Malignant thyroid tumors reportedly had TCR beta diversity that was significantly higher than in benign nodules, in blood and tumor.

There are many counts of this clone. The target antigen is unknown. V shed 4 bases and J shed 1 base, with 11 bases lying between them. Germline CDR1 and CDR2: SGHTS and YDEGEE. The CDR3 is made up of 15 amino acids. Prior to thyroid surgery, none of the patients had received any treatment. TCRdb used MiXCR to call clones anew from the PCR reads. Here the sample spans 25,000 to 40,000 clones, 7% to 9% being singletons. The source of this sequence is a female donor with papillary thyroid cancer or a benign thyroid nodule (not recorded which). Some clones in this sample may be carry-over from other donors' samples. This chain links TRBV5-8 with TRBJ2-2; D gene ambiguous. The source material was blood. CDR3 DNA: TGTGCCAGCAGCCCAACCGACATGAACACCGGGGAGCTGTTTTTT. It is translated as CASSPTDMNTGELFF.